This TCR beta chain was sequenced during a study of blood T cell repertoires in COVID-19 (dated by TCRdb to 2018 to 2020). Study-level background: Samples covering the acute and convalescent phases of COVID-19 were provided by collaborators in the United States, Italy and Spain. Nearly every sample came with metadata listing a de-identified subject ID, COVID-19 status, age in years and sex. The repertoires were released in a freely available public database intended as a resource for research on the immune response to SARS-CoV-2. Where HLA class I and class II types were available, the types were taken from metadata supplied by the sample provider, not from assay-based typing. The dataset comprised deeply sampled blood TCRbeta repertoires from subjects exposed to, actively infected with, or recovered from COVID-19. The material from the prospective study consisted of cDNA or gDNA derived from T cells, B-cell-depleted T cells, or PBMCs. Samples came from the ongoing ImmuneRACE study (first 160 participants) plus 1,254 subjects from 6 global collaborators. On the study overall, not on this receptor specifically: The amount of clinical and demographic metadata varied by source and participant and was provided uncurated.

Trimming removed 1 base from V and 4 bases from J; the gene matches leave 7 bases unexplained. From the germline V gene (reference sequence), CDR1 is SGHKS and CDR2 is YYEKEE. Its CDR3 holds 15 amino acids, cysteine through phenylalanine. Of the read, only the CDR3 DNA is kept; its 45 bases are in frame from base 1. The immunoSEQ Assay, a bias-controlled multiplex PCR, was used to amplify TCRbeta CDR3 regions from genomic DNA. In the authors' own workflow: The number of nucleated cells in each sample was estimated from the amplification of reference gene primers within the assay. To quantify the absolute abundance of each unique TCRbeta CDR3 rearrangement, sequence reads were collapsed and filtered. For each sample, productive Simpson clonality was calculated as the square root of Simpson's diversity index across productive rearrangements. Drawn from immuneACCESS, this table holds only the in-frame rearrangements with V and J called that TCRdb kept. Clones are partly lost; checked studies trace under half to an unresolved V gene and leave the rest unexplained. V and J calls plus clone size are reproduced from that table; the DNA served to infer D and trimming. This sample comprises about 130,000 clones, around 84% of them detected only once. The ten largest clones capture about 2.6% of the sample.

Enrolling through a virtual design, the prospective study's participants ranged in age from about 18 to 100 years and lived across more than 20 United States geographic areas. In the prospective study, cohorts were assigned on the basis of participant-reported clinical history obtained from a screening survey and a study questionnaire. Mobile phlebotomists in the prospective study collected whole blood, serum and a nasopharyngeal or oropharyngeal swab from every participant. Participants in the prospective study had the option to provide additional blood draws and questionnaires over a 2-month period. Before DNA extraction, blood samples from the prospective study were shipped at room temperature or frozen. On this clone: Its antigen has not been determined. No base qualities exist here, and no much larger clone lies one base off it.

The TCR comes from a man between 40 and 49 years old with acute COVID-19. Recombination linked TRBV5-5 to TRBJ2-7, with 8 bases matching TRBD2. Specimen: PBMCs or T cells enriched from blood (not recorded which). CDR3 protein: CASSLISGDFYEQYF. In nucleotide form, the sequence is TGTGCCAGCAGCTTGATTAGCGGGGACTTTTACGAGCAGTACTTC.